The rows below give T cell receptor beta chains drawn from one sample of a study of T cells in Graves' hyperthyroidism and ophthalmopathy. TCRdb redid the calling of the multiplex PCR reads with MiXCR, one entry per CDR3 protein. The table lists a few hundred thousand distinct CDR3 sequences, around 16% of them singletons. The material sequenced was blood. These receptors originate from a man aged 35-49 years with Graves' hyperthyroidism. Each CDR3 is given with its conserved first and last residue. A D gene is named only where the DNA matches it firmly. Where a row states a size, it is once, few, many or the class of an expanded clone; other rows omit it.

clone_size j_call d_call v_call cdr3_nt cdr3_aa
many TRBJ2-1 NA TRBV2 TGTGCCAGCTGCCGAGTACTAGATCCTAATGAGCAGTTCTTC CASCRVLDPNEQFF
many TRBJ1-5 TRBD1 TRBV7-2 TGTGCCAGCAGCTTTAGAGGGGGCAGCAATCAGCCCCAGCATTTT CASSFRGGSNQPQHF
many TRBJ1-6 TRBD1 TRBV2 TGTGCCAGCCGGGACAGGGTCTCACCCCTCCACTTT CASRDRVSPLHF
many TRBJ1-6 NA TRBV5-6 TGTGCCAGCAGCTTGAGAGGGATTAATTCACCCCTCCACTTT CASSLRGINSPLHF
NA TRBJ2-1 NA TRBV6-1 TGTGCCAGCTCCCCAGCGGACTCCGAAGAGCAGTTCTTC CASSPADSEEQFF
many TRBJ2-3 TRBD1 TRBV5-6 TGTGCCAGCAGCTTCGGACAGGGGAGAAGCACAGATACGCAGTATTTT CASSFGQGRSTDTQYF
many TRBJ2-3 NA TRBV5-5 TGTGCCAGCAGCTTGGTCCTAATTCAGACAGATACGCAGTATTTT CASSLVLIQTDTQYF
many TRBJ2-1 TRBD1 TRBV28 TGTGCCAGCCTCGGGACAGCGATCTACAATGAGCAGTTCTTC CASLGTAIYNEQFF
many TRBJ2-1 NA TRBV29-1 TGCAGCGTCCCTCGCGGGGTTAACTCCTACAATGAGCAGTTCTTC CSVPRGVNSYNEQFF
few TRBJ1-2 TRBD1 TRBV18 TGTGCCAGCTCACCACTCGGGACAGATTATGGCTACACCTTC CASSPLGTDYGYTF
NA TRBJ1-5 TRBD1 TRBV3-1 TGTGCCAGCAGCCAAGTGCCAGGGGGTCAGCCCCAGCATTTT CASSQVPGGQPQHF
many TRBJ2-3 NA TRBV7-9 TGTGCCAGCAGCTTTGGGGGGTTCACAGATACGCAGTATTTT CASSFGGFTDTQYF
many TRBJ1-5 NA TRBV7-2 TGTGCCAGCAGCTTAATAGTTGGGTTGGTGAATCAGCCCCAGCATTTT CASSLIVGLVNQPQHF
many TRBJ1-5 TRBD1 TRBV6-1 TGTGCCAGCAGTGAACAGAGAAGACAGGGTCAGCCCCAGCATTTT CASSEQRRQGQPQHF
many TRBJ1-1 NA TRBV6-2/TRBV6-3 TGTGCCAGCAGACGGTCCCGACTTACTGAAGCTTTCTTT CASRRSRLTEAFF
few TRBJ2-5 NA TRBV12-3/TRBV12-4 TGTGCCAGCGGCCCGTGGCAGGGTGGTGAGACCCAGTACTTC CASGPWQGGETQYF
few TRBJ1-1 TRBD1 TRBV29-1 TGCAGCGTGTCGACAGGGATGAACACTGAAGCTTTCTTT CSVSTGMNTEAFF
many TRBJ2-3 NA TRBV13 TGTGCCAGCAGCTTAGAGTACGGGGCGCCCACAGATACGCAGTATTTT CASSLEYGAPTDTQYF
many TRBJ1-1 NA TRBV18 TGTGCCAGCTCGCCAATATCTAGGCGGATGAACACTGAAGCTTTCTTT CASSPISRRMNTEAFF
few TRBJ1-1 NA TRBV5-1 TGCGCCAGCAGCATGGCCGACCCGAACACTGAAGCTTTCTTT CASSMADPNTEAFF
NA TRBJ1-2 NA TRBV27 TGTGCCAGCAGTCAACCCAGCGGCTACGGCTACACCTTC CASSQPSGYGYTF
once TRBJ1-2 NA TRBV28 TGTGCCAGCAGTTTAGGGCGGGGTTACTATGGCTACACCTTC CASSLGRGYYGYTF
few TRBJ1-1 NA TRBV9 TGTGCCAGCAGCGTAGGGGGGGACACTGAAGCTTTCTTT CASSVGGDTEAFF
NA TRBJ1-6 NA TRBV7-2 TGTGCCAGCAGTAGGTACACAGGGAGAGAGAATTCACCCCTCCACTTT CASSRYTGRENSPLHF
many TRBJ2-3 TRBD1 TRBV5-6 TGTGCCAGCAGCTTATTGACAGGGGCCAACACAGATACGCAGTATTTT CASSLLTGANTDTQYF
NA TRBJ2-7 TRBD1 TRBV5-1 TGCGCCAGCAGCGAGGACAGGGGTGGCTACGAGCAGTACTTC CASSEDRGGYEQYF
few TRBJ2-5 NA TRBV27 TGTGCCAGCAGTTTAGCTAGTAAAGAGACCCAGTACTTC CASSLASKETQYF
NA TRBJ2-7 TRBD2 TRBV29-1 TGCAGCGTAGGGCTGGGACTAGCGGTTTACGAGCAGTACTTC CSVGLGLAVYEQYF
NA TRBJ2-2 NA TRBV4-3 TGCGCCAGCAGCCAAGAAGTTAGGGCTCAAGGCGGGGAGCTGTTTTTT CASSQEVRAQGGELFF
many TRBJ2-2 TRBD1 TRBV30 TGTGCCTCCGAGACAGGGTTGGGGGCCGGGGAGCTGTTTTTT CASETGLGAGELFF
many TRBJ1-2 NA TRBV20-1 TGCAGTGCTAGAACAGGTCCTAGGAGTCCTGGCTACACCTTC CSARTGPRSPGYTF
many TRBJ1-4 NA TRBV27 TGTGCCAGCAGTTTGTCGTGGGCCTTTCATGAAAAACTGTTTTTT CASSLSWAFHEKLFF
many TRBJ1-1 NA TRBV4-3 TGCGCCAGCAGCCAAACCTCGGGGAACATTGAAGCTTTCTTT CASSQTSGNIEAFF
NA TRBJ1-1 TRBD1 TRBV2 TGTGCCGGCCGGGACAGGTCGTCTCGAAACGCTGAAGCTTTCTTT CAGRDRSSRNAEAFF
NA TRBJ2-5 TRBD1 TRBV6-2/TRBV6-3 TGTGCCAGCGGCCCTGACAGGGGAGAGACCCAGTACTTC CASGPDRGETQYF
NA TRBJ2-3 TRBD2 TRBV13 TGTGCCAGCAGCTTAGCCGGCGGGAGCACAGTTACGCAGTATTTT CASSLAGGSTVTQYF
few TRBJ1-4 NA TRBV27 TGTGCCAGCAGTTTTACCGGAACTAATGAAAAACTGTTTTTT CASSFTGTNEKLFF
few TRBJ2-2 NA TRBV10-2 TGCGCCAGCAGTGAGTCTGGCGTTGGCGGGGAGCTGTTTTTT CASSESGVGGELFF
few TRBJ2-3 TRBD1 TRBV25-1 TGTGCCAGCAGTGAATTAAGGACAGGGAGTGGGACAGATACGCAGTATTTT CASSELRTGSGTDTQYF
NA TRBJ1-3 NA TRBV7-2 TGTGCCAGCAGCTGGACTGGAAACACCATATATTTT CASSWTGNTIYF
many TRBJ1-6 NA TRBV7-2 TGTGCCAGCAGCTTAGGGGTGGCGCTTGGGCCCCTCCACTTT CASSLGVALGPLHF
NA TRBJ1-1 TRBD1 TRBV3-1 TGTGCCAGCAGCCGATCACAGGGGCTAACTGAAGCTTTCTTT CASSRSQGLTEAFF
few TRBJ1-6 NA TRBV10-3 TGTGCCACTCACCGGGACCTTAATTCACCCCTCCACTTT CATHRDLNSPLHF
NA TRBJ2-3 NA TRBV14 TGTGCCAGCAGCCAGACGGGGGCAGATACGCAGTATTTT CASSQTGADTQYF
NA TRBJ2-3 NA TRBV24-1 TGTGCCATCAGTGATTTAGCAGATACGCAGTATTTT CAISDLADTQYF
many TRBJ2-2 NA TRBV20-1 TGCAGTGCTCAAGAGGCGAGTCGGGGGGCCCTGGCCGGGGAGCTGTTTTTT CSAQEASRGALAGELFF
many TRBJ2-5 NA TRBV6-5 TGTGCCAGCAGTTACTCGGACATTCGGGAGGAGACCCAGTACTTC CASSYSDIREETQYF
many TRBJ1-5 NA TRBV20-1 TGCAGTGCTAGGACTAACAGGTTCAATCAGCCCCAGCATTTT CSARTNRFNQPQHF
many TRBJ2-3 NA TRBV6-9 TGTGCCAGCAGTTATGAGAGGTCTACCTATTTCACAGATACGCAGTATTTT CASSYERSTYFTDTQYF
NA TRBJ2-3 TRBD2 TRBV2 TGTGCCAGCAATGACGGGGGGGCGGATACGCAGTATTTT CASNDGGADTQYF
NA TRBJ1-2 NA TRBV2 TGTGCCAGCAGCTCTGACAGATGTGGCTACACCTTC CASSSDRCGYTF
few TRBJ2-7 NA TRBV12-3/TRBV12-4 TGTGCCAGCAGTTTAATGAACGGGGGCTACTACGAGCAGTACTTC CASSLMNGGYYEQYF
NA TRBJ1-4 NA TRBV19 TGTGCCAGTAGTATCAACCCGGGGGCGGTGAAAAAACTGTTTTTT CASSINPGAVKKLFF
NA TRBJ2-3 NA TRBV7-2 TGTGCCAGCAGGGGTGGTTACCCCACAGATACGCAGTATTTT CASRGGYPTDTQYF
few TRBJ2-1 TRBD2 TRBV7-8 TGTGCCAGCAGCGTAGCGGGGGTATACAATGAGCAGTTCTTC CASSVAGVYNEQFF
many TRBJ2-5 NA TRBV7-9 TGTGCCAGCAGCTCGAGGGACCTACTTTTGGAGACCCAGTACTTC CASSSRDLLLETQYF
NA TRBJ2-1 NA TRBV29-1 TGCAGCGTTGAAGGCGGGACGGCAATGTCCTACAATGAGCAGTTCTTC CSVEGGTAMSYNEQFF
many TRBJ1-6 NA TRBV30 TGTGCCGGCAAAGGGGGTAATAATTCACCCCTCCACTTT CAGKGGNNSPLHF
many TRBJ1-2 TRBD1 TRBV6-1 TGTGCCAGCAGTTCAGGGGGCAATGGCTACACCTTC CASSSGGNGYTF